This T cell receptor beta chain originates from a study of CD8 T cells in ankylosing spondylitis. Overall study results and limits: A motif in TCR beta, a set of 8 or 9 highly homologous variants, appeared characteristic of ankylosing spondylitis blood.

At least ten counts were recorded for this clonotype. What it binds is unknown. V shed 5 bases and J shed 5 bases, with 15 bases lying between them. This CDR3 has 14 amino acids. Germline loops: CDR1 SGHTA, CDR2 FQGNSA. TCRdb reprocessed the 5' RACE reads with MiXCR, giving one entry per CDR3 protein. The sample has about 340,000 distinct CDR3 sequences; under 15% are singletons. The chain couples TRBV7-2 to TRBJ2-5, with D possibly being TRBD2 (5 bases). The sequence was obtained from a male donor with ankylosing spondylitis or in good health (not recorded which). Material for sequencing was blood, either unsorted or a sorted T cell fraction (not recorded which). The CDR3 spells CASSLHRGSETQYF. The CDR3 DNA sequence: TGTGCCAGCAGCCTACACCGGGGAAGTGAGACCCAGTACTTC.